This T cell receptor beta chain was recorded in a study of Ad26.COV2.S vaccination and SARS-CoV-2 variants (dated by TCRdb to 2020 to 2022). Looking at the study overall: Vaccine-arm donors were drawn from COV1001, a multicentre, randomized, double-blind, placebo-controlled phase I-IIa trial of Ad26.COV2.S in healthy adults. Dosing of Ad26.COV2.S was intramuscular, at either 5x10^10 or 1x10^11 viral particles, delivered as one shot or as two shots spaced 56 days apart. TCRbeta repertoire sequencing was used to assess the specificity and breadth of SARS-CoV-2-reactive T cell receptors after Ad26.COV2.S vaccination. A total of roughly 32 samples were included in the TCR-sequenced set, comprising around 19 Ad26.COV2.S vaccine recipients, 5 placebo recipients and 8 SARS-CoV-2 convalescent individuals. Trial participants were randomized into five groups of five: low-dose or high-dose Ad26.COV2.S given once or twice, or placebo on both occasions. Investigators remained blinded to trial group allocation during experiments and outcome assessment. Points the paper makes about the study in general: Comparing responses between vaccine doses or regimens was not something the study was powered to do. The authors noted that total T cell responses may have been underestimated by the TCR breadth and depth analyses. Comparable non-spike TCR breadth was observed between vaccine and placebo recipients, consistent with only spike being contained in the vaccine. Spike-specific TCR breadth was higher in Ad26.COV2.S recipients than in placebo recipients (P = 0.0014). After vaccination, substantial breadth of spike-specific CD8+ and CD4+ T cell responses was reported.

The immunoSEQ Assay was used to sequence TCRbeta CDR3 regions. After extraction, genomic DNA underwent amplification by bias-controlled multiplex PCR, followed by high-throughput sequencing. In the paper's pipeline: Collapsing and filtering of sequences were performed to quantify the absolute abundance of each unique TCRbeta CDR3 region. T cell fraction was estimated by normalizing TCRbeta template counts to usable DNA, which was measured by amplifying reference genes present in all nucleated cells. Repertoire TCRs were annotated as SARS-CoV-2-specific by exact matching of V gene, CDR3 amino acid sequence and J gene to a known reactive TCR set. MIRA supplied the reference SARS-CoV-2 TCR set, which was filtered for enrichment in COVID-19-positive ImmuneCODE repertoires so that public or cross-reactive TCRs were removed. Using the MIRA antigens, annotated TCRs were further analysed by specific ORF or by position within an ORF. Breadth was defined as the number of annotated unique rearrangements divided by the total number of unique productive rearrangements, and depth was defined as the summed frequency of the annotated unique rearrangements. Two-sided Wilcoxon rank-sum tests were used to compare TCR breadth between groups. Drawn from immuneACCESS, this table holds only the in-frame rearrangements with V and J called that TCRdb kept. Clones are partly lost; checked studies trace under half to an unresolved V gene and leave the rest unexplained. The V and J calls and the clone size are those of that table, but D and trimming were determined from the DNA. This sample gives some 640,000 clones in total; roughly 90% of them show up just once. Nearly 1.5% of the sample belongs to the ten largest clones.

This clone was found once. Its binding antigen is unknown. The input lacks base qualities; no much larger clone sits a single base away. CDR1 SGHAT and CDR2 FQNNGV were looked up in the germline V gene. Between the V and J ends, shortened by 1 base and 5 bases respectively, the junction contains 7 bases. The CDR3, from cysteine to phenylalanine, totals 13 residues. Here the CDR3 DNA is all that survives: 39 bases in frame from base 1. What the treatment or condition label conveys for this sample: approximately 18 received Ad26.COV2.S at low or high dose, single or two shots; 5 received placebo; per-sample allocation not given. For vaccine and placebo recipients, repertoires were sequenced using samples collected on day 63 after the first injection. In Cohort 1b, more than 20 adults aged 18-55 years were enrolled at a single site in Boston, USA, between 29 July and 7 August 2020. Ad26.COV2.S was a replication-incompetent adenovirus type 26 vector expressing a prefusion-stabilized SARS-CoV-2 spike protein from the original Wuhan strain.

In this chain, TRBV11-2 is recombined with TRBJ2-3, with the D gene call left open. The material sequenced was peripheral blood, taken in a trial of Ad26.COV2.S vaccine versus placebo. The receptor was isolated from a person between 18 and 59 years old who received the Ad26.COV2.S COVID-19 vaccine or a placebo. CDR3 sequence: CASSLGAEDTQYF. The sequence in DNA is TGTGCCAGCAGCTTAGGGGCCGAAGATACGCAGTATTTT.